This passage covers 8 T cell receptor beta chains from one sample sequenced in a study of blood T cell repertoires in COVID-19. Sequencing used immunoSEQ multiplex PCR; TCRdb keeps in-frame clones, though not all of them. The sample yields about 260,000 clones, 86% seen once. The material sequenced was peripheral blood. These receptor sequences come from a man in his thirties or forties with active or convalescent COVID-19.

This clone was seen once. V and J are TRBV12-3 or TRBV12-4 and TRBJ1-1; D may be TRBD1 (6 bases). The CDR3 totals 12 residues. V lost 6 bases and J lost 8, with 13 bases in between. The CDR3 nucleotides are TGTGCCAGCAGCCCAGGGGTTGGAGAAGCTTTCTTT. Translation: CASSPGVGEAFF.

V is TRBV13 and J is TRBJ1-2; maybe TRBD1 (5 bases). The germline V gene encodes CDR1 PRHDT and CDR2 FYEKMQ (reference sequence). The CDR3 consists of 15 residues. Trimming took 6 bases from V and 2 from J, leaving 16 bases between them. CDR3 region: CASSHGTGENYGYTF. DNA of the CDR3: TGTGCCAGCAGTCACGGGACGGGGGAAAACTATGGCTACACCTTC.

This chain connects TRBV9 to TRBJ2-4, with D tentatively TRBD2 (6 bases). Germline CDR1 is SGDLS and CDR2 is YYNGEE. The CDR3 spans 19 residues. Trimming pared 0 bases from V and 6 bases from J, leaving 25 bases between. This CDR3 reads CASSVDGGAGPTALNIQYF. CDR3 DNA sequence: TGTGCCAGCAGCGTAGACGGTGGGGCGGGGCCCACAGCATTAAACATTCAGTACTTC.

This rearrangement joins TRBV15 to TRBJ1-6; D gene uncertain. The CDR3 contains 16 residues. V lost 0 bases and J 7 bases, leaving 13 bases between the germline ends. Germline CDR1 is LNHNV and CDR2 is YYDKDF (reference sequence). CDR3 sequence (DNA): TGTGCCACCAGCAGAGATCGCGGAGGGTCAAATTCACCCCTCCACTTT. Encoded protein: CATSRDRGGSNSPLHF.

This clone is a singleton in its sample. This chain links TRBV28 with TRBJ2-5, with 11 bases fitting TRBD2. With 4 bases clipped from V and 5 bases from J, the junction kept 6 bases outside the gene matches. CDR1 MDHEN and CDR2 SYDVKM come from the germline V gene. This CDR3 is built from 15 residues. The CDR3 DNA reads TGTGCCAGCAGTTCTACTAGCGGGGGTAGGGAGACCCAGTACTTC. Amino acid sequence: CASSSTSGGRETQYF.

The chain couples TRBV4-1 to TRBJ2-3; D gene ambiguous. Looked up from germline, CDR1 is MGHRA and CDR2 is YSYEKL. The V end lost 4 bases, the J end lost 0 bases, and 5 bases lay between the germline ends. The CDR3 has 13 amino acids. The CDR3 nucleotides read TGCGCCAGCAGCCGTCAAAGCACAGATACGCAGTATTTT. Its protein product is CASSRQSTDTQYF.

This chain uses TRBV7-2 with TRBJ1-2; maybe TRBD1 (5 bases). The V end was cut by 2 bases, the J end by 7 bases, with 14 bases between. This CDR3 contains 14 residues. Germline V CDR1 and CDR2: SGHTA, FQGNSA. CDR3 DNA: TGTGCCAGCAGCTTAAGTACAGGCCCAAGTGGCTACACCTTC. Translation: CASSLSTGPSGYTF.

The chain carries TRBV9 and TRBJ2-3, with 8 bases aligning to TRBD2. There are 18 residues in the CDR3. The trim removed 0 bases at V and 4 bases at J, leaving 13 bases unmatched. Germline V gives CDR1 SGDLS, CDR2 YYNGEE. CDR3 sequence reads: CASSVAPSTSAGSDTQYF. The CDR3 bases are TGTGCCAGCAGCGTAGCCCCTTCGACTAGCGCAGGTTCAGATACGCAGTATTTT.